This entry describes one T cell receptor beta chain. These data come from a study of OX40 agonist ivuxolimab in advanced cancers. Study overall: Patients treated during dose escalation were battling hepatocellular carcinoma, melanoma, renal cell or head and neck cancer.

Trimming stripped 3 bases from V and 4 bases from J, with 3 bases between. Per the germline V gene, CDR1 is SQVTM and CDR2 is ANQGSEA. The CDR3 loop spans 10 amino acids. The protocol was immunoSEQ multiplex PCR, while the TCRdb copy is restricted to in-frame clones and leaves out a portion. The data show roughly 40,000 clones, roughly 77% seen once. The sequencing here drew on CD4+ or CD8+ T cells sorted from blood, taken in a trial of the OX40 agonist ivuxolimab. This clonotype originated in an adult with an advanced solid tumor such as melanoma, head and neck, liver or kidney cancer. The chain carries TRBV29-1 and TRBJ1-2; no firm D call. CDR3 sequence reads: CSVDSYGYTF. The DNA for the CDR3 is TGCAGCGTTGACAGCTATGGCTACACCTTC. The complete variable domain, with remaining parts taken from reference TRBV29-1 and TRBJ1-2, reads SAVISQKPSRDICQRGTSLTIQCQVDSQVTMMFWYRQQPGQSLTLIATANQGSEATYESGFVIDKFPISRPNLTFSTLTVSNMSPEDSSIYLCSVDSYGYTFGSGTRLTVV.